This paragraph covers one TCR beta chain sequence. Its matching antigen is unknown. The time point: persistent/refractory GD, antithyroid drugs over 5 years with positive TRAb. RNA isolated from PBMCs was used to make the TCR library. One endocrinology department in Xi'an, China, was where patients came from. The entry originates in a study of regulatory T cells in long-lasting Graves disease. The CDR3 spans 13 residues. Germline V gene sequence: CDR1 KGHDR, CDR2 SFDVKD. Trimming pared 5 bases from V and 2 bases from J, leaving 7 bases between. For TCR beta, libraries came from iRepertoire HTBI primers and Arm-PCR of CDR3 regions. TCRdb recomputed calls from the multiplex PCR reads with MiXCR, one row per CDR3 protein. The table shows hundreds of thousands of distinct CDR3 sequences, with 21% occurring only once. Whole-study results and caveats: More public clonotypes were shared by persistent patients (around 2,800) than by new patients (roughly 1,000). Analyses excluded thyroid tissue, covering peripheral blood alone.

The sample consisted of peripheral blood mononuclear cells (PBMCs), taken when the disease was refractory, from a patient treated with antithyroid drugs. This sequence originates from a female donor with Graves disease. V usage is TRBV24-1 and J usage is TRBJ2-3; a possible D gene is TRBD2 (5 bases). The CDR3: CATSAGITDTQYF. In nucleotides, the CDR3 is TGTGCCACCAGTGCGGGGATCACAGATACGCAGTATTTT.